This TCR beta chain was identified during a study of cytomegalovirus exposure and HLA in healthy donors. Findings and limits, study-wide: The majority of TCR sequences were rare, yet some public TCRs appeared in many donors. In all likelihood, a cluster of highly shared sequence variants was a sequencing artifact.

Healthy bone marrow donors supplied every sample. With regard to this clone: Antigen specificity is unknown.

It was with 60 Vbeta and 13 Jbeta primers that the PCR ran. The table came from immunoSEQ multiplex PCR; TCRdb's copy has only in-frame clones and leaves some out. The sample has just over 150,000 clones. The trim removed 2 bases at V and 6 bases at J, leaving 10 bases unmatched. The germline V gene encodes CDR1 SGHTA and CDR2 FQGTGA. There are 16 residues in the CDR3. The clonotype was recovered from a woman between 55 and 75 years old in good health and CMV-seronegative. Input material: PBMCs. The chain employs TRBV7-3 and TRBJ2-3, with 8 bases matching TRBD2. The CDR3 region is CASSLAPGLGYDTQYF. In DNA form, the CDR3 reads TGTGCCAGCAGCTTAGCACCGGGACTAGGATATGATACGCAGTATTTT.